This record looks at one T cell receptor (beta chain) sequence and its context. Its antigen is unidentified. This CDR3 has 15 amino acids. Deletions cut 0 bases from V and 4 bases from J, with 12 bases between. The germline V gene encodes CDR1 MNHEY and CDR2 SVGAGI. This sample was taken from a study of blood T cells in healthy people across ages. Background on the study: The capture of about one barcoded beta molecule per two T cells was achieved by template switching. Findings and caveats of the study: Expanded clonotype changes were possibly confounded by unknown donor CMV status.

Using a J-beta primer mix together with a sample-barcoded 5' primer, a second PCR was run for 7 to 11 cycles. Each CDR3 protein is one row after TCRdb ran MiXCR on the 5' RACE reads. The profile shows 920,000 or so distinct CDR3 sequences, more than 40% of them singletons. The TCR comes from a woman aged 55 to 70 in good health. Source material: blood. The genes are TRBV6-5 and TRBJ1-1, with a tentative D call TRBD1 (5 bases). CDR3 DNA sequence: TGTGCCAGCAGTTACTCGGGGGTGCGGGGCACTGAAGCTTTCTTT. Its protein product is CASSYSGVRGTEAFF.